A single sample gave rise to the 9 T cell receptor beta chains below, sequenced in a study of technical replicates of blood from a few donors. The table came from immunoSEQ multiplex PCR; TCRdb's copy has only in-frame clones and leaves some out. Of more than 90,000 clones detected, 85% to 95% appear once; the ten largest clones hold around 0.35%. Sample: T cells isolated from PBMCs. These receptors all stem from a human donor in good health.

The rearrangement uses TRBV2 and TRBJ2-1, with D maybe TRBD2 (5 bases). CDR3 size: 15 residues. Trimming left V 8 bases short and J 1 base short, with 15 bases between. CDR1 and CDR2 (germline): SNHLY, FYNNEI. The CDR3 region is CASGKADQSYNEQFF. Written as DNA, the CDR3 is TGTGCCAGCGGAAAAGCGGACCAGTCCTACAATGAGCAGTTCTTC.

The rearrangement uses TRBV19 and TRBJ2-2, with D perhaps matching TRBD2 (5 bases). Germline loops: CDR1 LNHDA, CDR2 SQIVND (reference sequence). CDR3 size: 15 residues. V lost 8 bases, J lost 4 bases, and 17 bases lay in between. This chain's CDR3 is CASARWESFTGELFF. Written as DNA, the CDR3 is TGTGCCAGTGCCCGGTGGGAGTCGTTCACCGGGGAGCTGTTTTTT.

The J gene is TRBJ1-1, the V gene TRBV6-6, with D perhaps matching TRBD1 (6 bases). The CDR3 is 14 residues long. Germline CDR1 is MNHNY and CDR2 is SVGAGI (reference sequence). The V end lost 6 bases, the J end lost 1 base, and 12 bases lay between the germline ends. In nucleotides, the CDR3 is TGTGCCAGCAGACCCGGGACAAAGAACACTGAAGCTTTCTTT. This codes for CASRPGTKNTEAFF.

This chain joins TRBV5-4 and TRBJ2-7, with D maybe TRBD2 (7 bases). Trimming took 3 bases from V and 6 from J, leaving 16 bases between them. The V gene's germline CDR1 is SGHNT and CDR2 YYREEE (reference sequence). This CDR3 is 14 amino acids long. The CDR3 sequence: CASSSGGSHSEQYF. The CDR3, as DNA: TGTGCCAGCAGCTCGGGGGGCTCCCATAGCGAGCAGTACTTC.

This clone was recorded only once. V usage is TRBV11-2 and J usage is TRBJ1-1; D remains ambiguous. Germline V gives CDR1 SGHAT, CDR2 FQNNGV. There are 13 residues in the CDR3. Trimming took off 3 bases at V and 0 bases at J, with 5 bases between the two ends. CDR3 sequence (DNA): TGTGCCAGCAGCTTGGGCATGAACACTGAAGCTTTCTTT. Translating gives CASSLGMNTEAFF.

This chain connects TRBV5-1 to TRBJ2-2; the D gene is possibly TRBD1 (5 bases). The CDR3 sequence is 17 residues long. Trimming stripped 0 bases from V and 4 bases from J, with 16 bases between. Germline assignment: CDR1 SGHRS and CDR2 YFSETQ. CDR3 amino acids: CASSLVFPQDGTGELFF. The CDR3 DNA follows: TGCGCCAGCAGCTTGGTATTCCCACAGGACGGCACCGGGGAGCTGTTTTTT.

V is TRBV7-9 and J is TRBJ2-2; a weak D match, TRBD2 (6 bases). CDR3 length equals 15 residues. V was pared by 5 bases and J by 1 base, with 11 bases between. The germline V gene has CDR1 SEHNR and CDR2 FQNEAQ (reference sequence). The CDR3 DNA reads TGTGCCAGCAGCCCTTGGGACTTGAACACCGGGGAGCTGTTTTTT. Residues: CASSPWDLNTGELFF.

J is TRBJ2-1 and V is TRBV2; 14 bases line up with TRBD2. The germline gives CDR1 SNHLY, CDR2 FYNNEI. V was pared by 6 bases and J by 4 bases, with 5 bases of the junction left unmatched. There are 16 residues in the CDR3. CDR3 region: CASRWTSGRPYNEQFF. The CDR3 coding sequence is TGTGCCAGCAGATGGACTAGCGGGAGGCCTTACAATGAGCAGTTCTTC. Together with reference TRBV2 and TRBJ2-1, the CDR3 gives the full variable domain: EPEVTQTPSHQVTQMGQEVILRCVPISNHLYFYWYRQILGQKVEFLVSFYNNEISEKSEIFDDQFSVERPDGSNFTLKIRSTKLEDSAMYFCASRWTSGRPYNEQFFGPGTRLTVL.

This clone was found a few times. The rearrangement links TRBV18 to TRBJ1-1, with a tentative D call TRBD1 (5 bases). The V gene's germline CDR1 is KGHSH and CDR2 LQKENI. The CDR3 sequence is 12 residues long. The germline V and J ends were trimmed by 6 bases and 5 bases, with 10 bases remaining between them. CDR3 nucleotides: TGTGCCAGCTCCCCCAGGGTAACTGAAGCTTTCTTT. Translated: CASSPRVTEAFF.